A selection of T cell receptor beta chains follows, all from one sample in a study of T cell clones after liver transplantation. Profiled with immunoSEQ multiplex PCR; TCRdb holds only in-frame clones, not every one. The sample has roughly 100,000 clones, around 80% seen once; the top ten hold approximately 3%. The starting material was CD4+ T cells from blood, obtained approximately 43 months after liver transplant. The source is a human patient who received a liver transplant. Some of the T cells might come from the graft donor. Each CDR3 is given with its conserved first and last residue. Each record gives: J gene, clone size, D gene, V gene, CDR3 protein, CDR3 DNA. D genes are given only for firm matches. The listing skips clone size in some rows; elsewhere it reads once, few, many or a size class.

TRBJ1-6	-	TRBD1	TRBV14	CASSAQGQPPYNSPLHF	TGTGCCAGCAGCGCCCAGGGACAGCCGCCCTATAATTCACCCCTCCACTTT
TRBJ2-3	-	TRBD2	TRBV5-1	CASSIRTSGRTDTQYF	TGCGCCAGCAGCATTAGGACTAGCGGGAGGACAGATACGCAGTATTTT
TRBJ1-6	few	-	TRBV9	CASSPNAAQTNSPLHF	TGTGCCAGCAGCCCAAACGCCGCGCAGACTAATTCACCCCTCCACTTT
TRBJ2-5	few	TRBD2	TRBV19	CATETQIAGEGETQYF	TGTGCCACCGAGACCCAGATAGCGGGAGAGGGAGAGACCCAGTACTTC
TRBJ1-6	-	TRBD1	TRBV10-2	CASSDWGQGNGSPLHF	TGCGCCAGCAGCGATTGGGGACAGGGAAATGGCTCACCCCTCCACTTT
TRBJ2-3	-	TRBD2	TRBV7-3	CASSRPTSGDSTDTQYF	TGTGCCAGCAGCCGTCCCACTAGCGGGGATAGCACAGATACGCAGTATTTT
TRBJ1-5	-	TRBD1	TRBV6-5	CASSYRQGSQPQHF	TGTGCCAGCAGTTACCGACAGGGGAGCCAGCCCCAGCATTTT
TRBJ1-1	-	-	TRBV30	CAWSAGLPAFLNTEAFF	TGTGCCTGGAGTGCCGGTTTGCCAGCCTTCCTGAACACTGAAGCTTTCTTT
TRBJ2-1	-	-	TRBV27	CASSVAGPYRGNEQFF	TGTGCCAGCAGCGTAGCGGGCCCTTACAGGGGCAATGAGCAGTTCTTC
TRBJ1-4	-	-	TRBV28	CASSFLRGLEKLFF	TGTGCCAGCAGTTTCCTCAGGGGTCTGGAAAAACTGTTTTTT
TRBJ1-5	-	-	TRBV7-2	CASSYRASPSFNQPQHF	TGTGCCAGCAGCTACCGGGCCAGTCCTTCTTTCAATCAGCCCCAGCATTTT
TRBJ1-2	-	TRBD1	TRBV5-1	CASSPMGQIYGYTF	TGCGCCAGCAGCCCCATGGGACAGATCTATGGCTACACCTTC
TRBJ2-3	-	-	TRBV5-1	CASSSDPLTSTDTQYF	TGCGCCAGCAGCTCCGACCCCCTGACCAGCACAGATACGCAGTATTTT
TRBJ1-5	-	-	TRBV6-6	CASRLLSHQPQHF	TGTGCCAGCAGGCTCCTATCGCATCAGCCCCAGCATTTT
TRBJ2-1	medium-sized	-	TRBV7-2	CASSLASYNEQFF	TGTGCCAGCAGCTTAGCTAGCTACAATGAGCAGTTCTTC
TRBJ2-1	-	-	TRBV28	CASSLIDGSSYNEQFF	TGTGCCAGCAGTTTAATTGACGGAAGCTCCTACAATGAGCAGTTCTTC
TRBJ1-1	-	-	TRBV6-1	CASSDGDRGLMNTEAFF	TGTGCCAGCAGTGACGGTGATCGGGGTTTAATGAACACTGAAGCTTTCTTT
TRBJ2-3	-	-	TRBV10-3	CAISNPDTQYF	TGTGCCATCAGTAATCCAGATACGCAGTATTTT
TRBJ2-3	-	-	TRBV9	CASSVGGRAGRDTQYF	TGTGCCAGCAGCGTAGGGGGCCGCGCGGGAAGAGATACGCAGTATTTT
TRBJ2-3	-	-	TRBV18	CASSPPASGRGDTQYF	TGTGCCAGCTCACCACCGGCCAGCGGGCGAGGTGATACGCAGTATTTT
TRBJ2-1	-	-	TRBV14	CASSQGTGWPNEQFF	TGTGCCAGCAGCCAAGGAACAGGGTGGCCCAATGAGCAGTTCTTC
TRBJ1-5	few	TRBD1	TRBV7-6	CASSLTGQGSRNQPQHF	TGTGCCAGCAGCTTAACGGGACAGGGGTCGAGAAATCAGCCCCAGCATTTT
TRBJ2-1	-	-	TRBV9	CASSVQGFEQFF	TGTGCCAGCAGCGTACAGGGGTTCGAGCAGTTCTTC
TRBJ2-2	-	-	TRBV5-5	CASSLGTANTGELFF	TGTGCCAGCAGCTTGGGGACAGCGAACACCGGGGAGCTGTTTTTT
TRBJ1-2	-	-	TRBV29-1	CSTRSTNYGYTF	TGCAGCACAAGAAGTACTAACTATGGCTACACCTTC
TRBJ2-1	-	-	TRBV7-9	CASSLDGGGGYNEQFF	TGTGCCAGCAGCTTAGACGGTGGGGGAGGCTACAATGAGCAGTTCTTC
TRBJ2-3	once	TRBD2	TRBV7-9	CASSYATSGNTDTQYF	TGTGCCAGCAGCTACGCGACTAGCGGGAACACAGATACGCAGTATTTT
TRBJ2-7	-	-	TRBV11-2	CASSLNRFPYEQYF	TGTGCCAGCAGCTTAAACAGATTTCCCTACGAGCAGTACTTC
TRBJ1-2	few	TRBD1	TRBV7-3	CASSLQSTGNYGYTF	TGTGCCAGCAGCCTGCAGTCGACAGGGAACTATGGCTACACCTTC
TRBJ1-4	-	-	TRBV5-6	CASSLQGRSEKLFF	TGTGCCAGCAGCTTGCAGGGACGCAGTGAAAAACTGTTTTTT
TRBJ1-2	-	-	TRBV18	CASSPSRGGEYGYTF	TGTGCCAGCTCACCCTCTCGGGGGGGTGAATATGGCTACACCTTC
TRBJ1-4	-	-	TRBV7-2	CASSAGRSPNEKLFF	TGTGCCAGCAGCGCCGGACGGTCTCCTAATGAAAAACTGTTTTTT
TRBJ2-3	-	-	TRBV4-1	CASSQGTASTDTQYF	TGCGCCAGCAGCCAAGGGACGGCCAGCACAGATACGCAGTATTTT
TRBJ2-2	-	TRBD1	TRBV6-6	CASSYGTGAPGELFF	TGTGCCAGCAGTTACGGGACAGGGGCACCGGGGGAGCTGTTTTTT
TRBJ2-5	-	-	TRBV19	CASSINGDQETQYF	TGTGCCAGTAGTATAAACGGGGACCAAGAGACCCAGTACTTC
TRBJ1-6	few	-	TRBV5-1	CASSLAGAENSPLHF	TGCGCCAGCAGCTTGGCAGGGGCGGAAAATTCACCCCTCCACTTT
TRBJ2-4	-	-	TRBV2	CASSGGDSAKNIQYF	TGTGCCAGCAGTGGGGGGGATAGCGCCAAAAACATTCAGTACTTC
TRBJ1-1	-	-	TRBV7-2	CASSFAQLNTEAFF	TGTGCCAGCAGCTTTGCACAGTTGAACACTGAAGCTTTCTTT
TRBJ1-1	-	-	TRBV2	CASSADSTEAFF	TGTGCCAGCAGTGCGGACAGCACTGAAGCTTTCTTT
TRBJ1-1	-	-	TRBV5-1	CASSLNTEAFF	TGCGCCAGCAGCTTGAATACTGAAGCTTTCTTT
TRBJ1-5	-	-	TRBV5-1	CASSLWTDQPQHF	TGCGCCAGCAGCTTGTGGACGGATCAGCCCCAGCATTTT
TRBJ1-3	-	-	TRBV7-8	CASSARTASYSGNTIYF	TGTGCCAGCAGCGCGCGGACAGCGAGTTACTCTGGAAACACCATATATTTT
TRBJ1-1	-	-	TRBV19	CASSMIRGGTEAFF	TGTGCCAGTAGTATGATACGGGGGGGCACTGAAGCTTTCTTT
TRBJ2-5	-	-	TRBV15	CATSRVEFRETQYF	TGTGCCACCAGCAGAGTGGAGTTCAGGGAGACCCAGTACTTC
TRBJ2-5	-	TRBD2	TRBV28	CASSSAGGRETQYF	TGTGCCAGCAGTTCAGCGGGGGGACGGGAGACCCAGTACTTC
TRBJ1-5	-	TRBD1	TRBV7-8	CASSGNRGGQPQHF	TGTGCCAGCAGCGGAAACAGGGGCGGCCAGCCCCAGCATTTT
TRBJ1-1	-	-	TRBV9	CASSPEGGQRYTEAFF	TGTGCCAGCAGCCCCGAGGGAGGGCAGCGATACACTGAAGCTTTCTTT